What follows describes a single T cell receptor beta chain. This clonotype has only one observation. No cognate antigen has been identified for it. No base-level quality is on record; no much larger clone is a single base apart. One read gives only weak evidence. This sample stems from a study of T cells in Graves' hyperthyroidism and ophthalmopathy (dated by TCRdb to between 2019 and 2020). About the full investigation: Peripheral blood was sampled at the time of initial diagnosis, prior to any treatment. TCR V-J signatures able to tell the groups apart were searched for in a discovery cohort of 100 patients, of whom over 40 had Graves' ophthalmopathy and more than 55 had stable Graves' hyperthyroidism. Whether ophthalmopathy could be predicted prospectively was tested in an independent validation cohort made up of under 20 hyperthyroidism patients plus 17 patients who later progressed to ophthalmopathy. The roughly 91 discovery patients were randomly divided into training and test sets at a 7:3 ratio. In addition, the study compared T-cell repertoires in thyroid tissue and in blood from over 5 Graves' hyperthyroidism patients. After sampling, hyperthyroidism patients received methimazole starting at 30 mg daily, and ophthalmopathy patients received high-dose intravenous methylprednisolone. TCR Vbeta CDR3 sequencing of 135 peripheral blood samples (under 45 ophthalmopathy, about 74 hyperthyroidism and some 17 progressor patients) is reported in the paper. General conclusions and limits of the study: During validation, the model predicted progression to ophthalmopathy a median of roughly 7.1 months ahead of onset, with just under 71% sensitivity and 72.22% specificity. Most expanded thyroid clonotypes (frequency above 0.001) were also detected in blood, suggesting blood repertoires may reflect thyroid immune responses. Ophthalmopathy was separated from stable hyperthyroidism by a 13 V-J signature model, with approximately 90% sensitivity and about 81% specificity obtained in cross-validation and 80%/75% obtained in testing. Sample size was not statistically predetermined, and investigators were not blinded to group allocation.

CDR3 length: 19 amino acids, cysteine to phenylalanine. The retained sequence is limited to the CDR3, 57 bases, with the frame set at the first base. From the germline V gene, CDR1 is SNHLY and CDR2 is FYNNEI. At the junction V is shortened by 6 bases and J by 5 bases; bases outside the gene matches: 21. Graves' hyperthyroidism was defined as stable when no progression to ophthalmopathy occurred over 18 months of follow-up. The hyperthyroidism patients were between 18 and 65 years old and newly diagnosed, with a disease duration of less than 2 months. Any patient with an uncontrolled infection, another autoimmune disease, pregnancy or lactation was excluded. Diagnoses were established on the basis of clinical symptoms, serum thyroxine and TRAb, thyroid ultrasound, and orbital computed tomography. Ficoll-Paque density gradient centrifugation was used to isolate PBMCs from approximately 10 ml of fresh peripheral blood. Total RNA was extracted with Trizol reagent, and quality was checked on an Agilent 2100 Bioanalyzer.

The TCR beta CDR3 regions were amplified from RNA transcripts. The first round of RT-PCR for the TCR CDR3 was performed with the HTBI primer set and the Qiagen OneStep RT-PCR kit. The libraries were constructed in a second round of multiplex PCR and then size-selected and purified. Sequencing of the libraries was done on an Illumina HiSeq2000 using paired-end 100 bp reads. Per the original workflow: SOAPnuke was used to process the raw data, throwing out any read that contained adapters or uncalled bases, had a mean Phred below 15, or lacked an exact constant-primer or identifier match. COPE v1.2.5 was used to merge the high-quality paired reads, and each unique nucleotide sequence was defined as a clonotype. MiTCR v1.1 was used to align the clonotypes against IMGT TRBV, TRBD and TRBJ reference segments. Analysis was restricted to V-J combinations with a frequency above 0.0001, which covered 98% to 99.2% of repertoires. A TCS score was defined as the ratio between F50 (clonal expansion) and ExV (chaos), using BLOSUM62-based TCRdist between CDR3 peptides within each V-J. Welch's t-statistics and random forest reduced 450 to 600 V-J features to 10 to 15, which were used in a naive Bayes classifier (R e1071). TCRdb trimmed public reads at Q25 via fastp, called clones via MiXCR and kept in-frame beta chains. Rows merge per CDR3 protein into single entries with the most common DNA and genes. The V and J calls here are based on TCRdb, not the publication. This sample gives 250,000 to 300,000 distinct CDR3 sequences in total; roughly 13% of them show up just once. Jointly, the top ten make up 7% to 9% of the sample.

The TCR sequence derives from a woman between 35 and 50 years old with Graves' hyperthyroidism. What was sequenced was blood. Recombination joined TRBV2 with TRBJ2-7; TRBD2 matches 11 bases in the middle. CDR3 protein: CASSPWGPLAGGPYDEQYF. The DNA is TGTGCCAGCAGCCCCTGGGGGCCCTTAGCGGGAGGGCCTTACGACGAGCAGTACTTC.